The present T cell receptor beta chain was sequenced within a study of T cell changes during pregnancy in multiple sclerosis. TCRdb's table, derived via immunoSEQ multiplex PCR, lists solely in-frame clones and lacks some. The table includes more than 65,000 clones, approximately 95% detected once. The germline gives CDR1 MNHNY, CDR2 SVGAGI (reference sequence). J was trimmed by 5 bases and V by 6 bases; bases with no gene match: 4. The CDR3 length is 14 residues. Sequenced material: peripheral blood, taken in the first trimester of pregnancy. This clonotype originated in a female donor with multiple sclerosis, enrolled in a pregnancy study. The genes are TRBV6-6 and TRBJ2-3; TRBD1 matches 11 bases. CDR3 amino acids: CASRGQGAGDTQYF. DNA for the CDR3: TGTGCCAGCAGAGGACAGGGGGCTGGAGATACGCAGTATTTT.